These 4 T cell receptor beta chains share one sample of origin, sequenced in a study of cytomegalovirus exposure and HLA in healthy donors. Here immunoSEQ multiplex PCR was the method, and the copy in TCRdb shows in-frame clones only, minus some. The sample carries 95,000 to 150,000 clones, over 85% recorded once. Sequenced sample: PBMCs. These receptors were taken from a woman aged 18-30 years in good health and CMV-seronegative.

This clone was seen just once. The chain combines TRBV7-9 with TRBJ2-3, with a tentative D call TRBD2 (6 bases). The CDR3 totals 16 residues. Germline lookup yields CDR1 SEHNR and CDR2 FQNEAQ (reference sequence). V was trimmed by 4 bases and J by 4 bases, leaving 18 bases between them. The CDR3 spells CASSSGTRGSPDTQYF. CDR3 sequence (DNA): TGTGCCAGCAGCTCCGGGACCCGGGGGAGTCCAGATACGCAGTATTTT.

The rearrangement joins TRBV28 to TRBJ2-7; perhaps TRBD2 as D (6 bases). V was trimmed by 2 bases and J by 2 bases, leaving 16 bases between them. This CDR3 is 16 amino acids long. Germline lookup yields CDR1 MDHEN and CDR2 SYDVKM. The CDR3 is CASSLVGKRATYEQYF. DNA of the CDR3: TGTGCCAGCAGTTTAGTGGGCAAGCGGGCCACCTACGAGCAGTACTTC.

This clone appeared a single time. The chain employs TRBV9 and TRBJ2-5, with a tentative D call TRBD2 (6 bases). The germline CDR1 and CDR2 sequences are SGDLS and YYNGEE. The V end lost 4 bases, the J end lost 2 bases, and 15 bases lay between the germline ends. The length of the CDR3 is 15 residues. CDR3 sequence reads: CASSPGSPQQETQYF. CDR3 nucleotides: TGTGCCAGCAGCCCCGGGAGCCCCCAGCAAGAGACCCAGTACTTC.

This chain uses TRBV28 with TRBJ2-1; D is perhaps TRBD2 (6 bases). This CDR3 region has 14 residues. Deletions cut 8 bases from V and 8 bases from J, with 19 bases between. Germline-derived CDR1 and CDR2 are MDHEN and SYDVKM. The CDR3 bases are TGTGCCAGCGGGGTCGGAGGGCGGGCCCATGAGCAGTTCTTC. Translation gives CASGVGGRAHEQFF.